This T cell receptor beta chain was sequenced for a study of T cells in tumors after PD-1 blockade. Study overall: On average, peripheral blood gave some 110,000 TCR templates and 35,000 to 40,000 unique clonotypes.

The table came from immunoSEQ multiplex PCR; TCRdb's copy has only in-frame clones and leaves some out. The sample lists about 47,000 clones; approximately 79% were seen once. Unmatched junction bases numbered 12, after V lost 5 bases and J lost 6 bases. The CDR3 has 17 residues. Per the germline V gene, CDR1 is MNHEY and CDR2 is SMNVEV (reference sequence). The TCR originated in a human donor with basal cell carcinoma. The chain is built from TRBV27 and TRBJ2-3; TRBD2 matches 12 bases. The sample in question was PBMCs, obtained before anti-PD-1 treatment. CDR3 amino acids: CASSTRTSGVARDTQYF. The CDR3 DNA is TGTGCCAGCAGTACCCGGACTAGCGGGGTTGCAAGGGATACGCAGTATTTT.